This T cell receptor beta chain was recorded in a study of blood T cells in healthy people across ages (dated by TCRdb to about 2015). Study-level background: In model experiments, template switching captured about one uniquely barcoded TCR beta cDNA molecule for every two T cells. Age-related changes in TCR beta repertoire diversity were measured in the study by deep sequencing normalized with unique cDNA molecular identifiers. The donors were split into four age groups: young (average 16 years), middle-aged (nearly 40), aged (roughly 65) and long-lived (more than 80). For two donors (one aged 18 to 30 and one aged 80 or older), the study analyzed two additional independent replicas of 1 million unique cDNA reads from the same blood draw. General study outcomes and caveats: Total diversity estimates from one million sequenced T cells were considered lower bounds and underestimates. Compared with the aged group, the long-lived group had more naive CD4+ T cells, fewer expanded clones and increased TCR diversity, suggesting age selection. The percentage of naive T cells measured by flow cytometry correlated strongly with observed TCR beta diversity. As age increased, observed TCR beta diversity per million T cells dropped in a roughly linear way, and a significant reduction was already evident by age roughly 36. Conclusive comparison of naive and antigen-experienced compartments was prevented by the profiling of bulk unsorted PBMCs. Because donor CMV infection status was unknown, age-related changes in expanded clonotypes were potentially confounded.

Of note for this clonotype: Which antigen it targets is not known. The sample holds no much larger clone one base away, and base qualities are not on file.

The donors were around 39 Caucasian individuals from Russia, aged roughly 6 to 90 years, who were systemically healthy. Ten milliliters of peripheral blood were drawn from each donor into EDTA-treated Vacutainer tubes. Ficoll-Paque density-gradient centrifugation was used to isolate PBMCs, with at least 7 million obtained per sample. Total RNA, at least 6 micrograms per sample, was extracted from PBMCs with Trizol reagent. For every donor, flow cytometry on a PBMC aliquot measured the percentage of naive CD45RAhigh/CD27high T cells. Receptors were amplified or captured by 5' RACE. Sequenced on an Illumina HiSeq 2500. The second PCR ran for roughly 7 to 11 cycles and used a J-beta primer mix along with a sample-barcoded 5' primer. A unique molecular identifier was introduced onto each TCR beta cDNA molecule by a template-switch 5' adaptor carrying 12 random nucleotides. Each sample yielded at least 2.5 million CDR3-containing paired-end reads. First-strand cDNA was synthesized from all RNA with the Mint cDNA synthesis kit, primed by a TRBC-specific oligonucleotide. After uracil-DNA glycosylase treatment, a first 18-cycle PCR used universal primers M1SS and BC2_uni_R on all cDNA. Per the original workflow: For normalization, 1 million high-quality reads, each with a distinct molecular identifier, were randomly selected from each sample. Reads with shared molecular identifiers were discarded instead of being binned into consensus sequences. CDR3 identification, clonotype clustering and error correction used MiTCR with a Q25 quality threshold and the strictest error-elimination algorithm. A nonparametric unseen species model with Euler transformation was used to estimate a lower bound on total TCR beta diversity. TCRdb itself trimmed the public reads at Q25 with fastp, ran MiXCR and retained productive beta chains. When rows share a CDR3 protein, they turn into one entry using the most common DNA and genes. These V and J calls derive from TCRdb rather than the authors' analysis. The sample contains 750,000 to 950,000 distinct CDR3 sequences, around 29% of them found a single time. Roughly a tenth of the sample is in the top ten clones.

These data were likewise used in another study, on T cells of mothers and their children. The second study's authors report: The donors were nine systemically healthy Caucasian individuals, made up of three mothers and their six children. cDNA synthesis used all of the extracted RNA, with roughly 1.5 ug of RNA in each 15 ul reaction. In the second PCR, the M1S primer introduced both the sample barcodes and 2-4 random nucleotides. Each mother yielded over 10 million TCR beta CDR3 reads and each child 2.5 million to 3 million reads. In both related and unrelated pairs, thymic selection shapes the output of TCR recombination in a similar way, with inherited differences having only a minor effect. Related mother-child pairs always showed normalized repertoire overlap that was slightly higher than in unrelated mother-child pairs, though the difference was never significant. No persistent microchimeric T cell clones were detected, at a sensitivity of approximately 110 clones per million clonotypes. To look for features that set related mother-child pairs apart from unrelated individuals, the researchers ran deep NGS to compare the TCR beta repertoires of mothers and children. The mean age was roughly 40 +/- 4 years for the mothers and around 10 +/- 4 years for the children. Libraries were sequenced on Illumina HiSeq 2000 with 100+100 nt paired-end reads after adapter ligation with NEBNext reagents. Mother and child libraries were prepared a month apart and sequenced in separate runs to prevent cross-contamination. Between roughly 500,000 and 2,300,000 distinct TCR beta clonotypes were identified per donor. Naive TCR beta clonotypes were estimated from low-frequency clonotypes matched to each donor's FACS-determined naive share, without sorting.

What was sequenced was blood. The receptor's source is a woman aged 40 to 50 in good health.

The nucleotide sequence reads TGTGCCAGCAGCTTAGCGGGGACTAGCGGGAGCTCGGCCCGGGGGCAGTATTTT. Translated, this is CASSLAGTSGSSARGQYF. The rearrangement combines TRBV7-8 with TRBJ2-3, with 14 bases aligning to TRBD2. From a lookup of the germline V gene, CDR1 and CDR2 are SGHVS and FQNEAQ. From the cysteine up to the phenylalanine, the CDR3 has a length of 18 residues. CDR3 DNA only is kept here, 54 bases in frame from base 1. V and J are trimmed by 0 bases and 11 bases, and the gene matches miss 13 bases of the junction.